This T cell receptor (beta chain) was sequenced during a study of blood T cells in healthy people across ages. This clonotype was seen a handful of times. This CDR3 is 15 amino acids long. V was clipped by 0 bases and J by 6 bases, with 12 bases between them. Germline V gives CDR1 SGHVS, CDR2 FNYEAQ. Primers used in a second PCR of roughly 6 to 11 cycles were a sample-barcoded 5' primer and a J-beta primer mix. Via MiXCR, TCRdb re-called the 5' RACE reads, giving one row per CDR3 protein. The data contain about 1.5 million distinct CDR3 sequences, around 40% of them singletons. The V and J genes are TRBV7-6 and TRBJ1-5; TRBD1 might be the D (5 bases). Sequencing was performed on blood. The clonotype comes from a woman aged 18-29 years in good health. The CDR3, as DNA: TGTGCCAGCAGCTTAGCGCGGGGGATAGCTCAGCCCCAGCATTTT. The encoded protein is CASSLARGIAQPQHF.